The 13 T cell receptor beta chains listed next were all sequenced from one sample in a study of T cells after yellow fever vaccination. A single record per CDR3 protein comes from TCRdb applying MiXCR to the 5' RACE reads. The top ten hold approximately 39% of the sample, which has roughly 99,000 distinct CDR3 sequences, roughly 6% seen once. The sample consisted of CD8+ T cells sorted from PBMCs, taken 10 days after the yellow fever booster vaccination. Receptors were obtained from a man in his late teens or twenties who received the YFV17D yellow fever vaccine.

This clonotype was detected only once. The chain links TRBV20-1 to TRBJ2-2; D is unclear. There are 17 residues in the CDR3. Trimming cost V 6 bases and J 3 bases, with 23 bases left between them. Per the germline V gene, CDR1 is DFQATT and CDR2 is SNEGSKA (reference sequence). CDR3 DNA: TGCAGTGCCCCCATGGCTACCCACACCCTAGACACCGGGGAGCTGTTTTTT. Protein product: CSAPMATHTLDTGELFF.

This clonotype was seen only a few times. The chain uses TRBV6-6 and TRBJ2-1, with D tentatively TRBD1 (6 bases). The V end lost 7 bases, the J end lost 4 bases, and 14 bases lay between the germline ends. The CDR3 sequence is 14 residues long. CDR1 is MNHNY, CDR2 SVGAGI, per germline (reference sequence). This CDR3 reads CASTRPRGYNEQFF. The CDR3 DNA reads TGTGCCAGCACCCGCCCCAGGGGTTACAATGAGCAGTTCTTC.

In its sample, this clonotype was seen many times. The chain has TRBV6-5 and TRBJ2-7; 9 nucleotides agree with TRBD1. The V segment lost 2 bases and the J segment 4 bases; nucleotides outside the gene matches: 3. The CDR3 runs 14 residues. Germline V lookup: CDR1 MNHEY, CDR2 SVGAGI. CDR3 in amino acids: CASSYGTGKYEQYF. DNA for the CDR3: TGTGCCAGCAGTTACGGGACAGGGAAATACGAGCAGTACTTC.

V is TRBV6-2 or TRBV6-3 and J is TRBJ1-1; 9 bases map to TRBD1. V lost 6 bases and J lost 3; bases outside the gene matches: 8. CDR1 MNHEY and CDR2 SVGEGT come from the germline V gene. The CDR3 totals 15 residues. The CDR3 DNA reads TGTGCCAGCAGACAACGGGACAGGGTGTACACTGAAGCTTTCTTT. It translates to CASRQRDRVYTEAFF.

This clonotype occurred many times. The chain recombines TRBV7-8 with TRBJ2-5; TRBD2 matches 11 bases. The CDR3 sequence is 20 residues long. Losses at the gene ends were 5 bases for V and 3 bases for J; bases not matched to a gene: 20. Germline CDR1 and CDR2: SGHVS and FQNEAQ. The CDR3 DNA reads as TGTGCCAGCAGCATTGGACCGCCGGGACTAGCGGAAACGTGGGAAGAGACCCAGTACTTC. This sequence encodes CASSIGPPGLAETWEETQYF.

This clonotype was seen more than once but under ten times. The CDR3 region is CASRLSGGPLETQYF. The CDR3 region has the DNA TGTGCCAGCAGACTTAGCGGGGGGCCACTAGAGACCCAGTACTTC. This rearrangement joins TRBV7-6 to TRBJ2-5; 10 nucleotides align to TRBD2. Germline CDR1 and CDR2: SGHVS and FNYEAQ. The CDR3 contains 15 residues. The V gene end was trimmed by 6 bases and the J gene end by 4 bases; junction bases not matched to a gene: 8.

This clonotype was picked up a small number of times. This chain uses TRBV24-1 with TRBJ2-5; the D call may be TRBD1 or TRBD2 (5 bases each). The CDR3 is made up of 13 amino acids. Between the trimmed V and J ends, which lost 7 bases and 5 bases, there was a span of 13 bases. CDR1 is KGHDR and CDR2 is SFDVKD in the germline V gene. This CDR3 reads CATRGTGTETQYF. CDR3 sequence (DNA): TGTGCCACCAGGGGGACCGGCACGGAGACCCAGTACTTC.

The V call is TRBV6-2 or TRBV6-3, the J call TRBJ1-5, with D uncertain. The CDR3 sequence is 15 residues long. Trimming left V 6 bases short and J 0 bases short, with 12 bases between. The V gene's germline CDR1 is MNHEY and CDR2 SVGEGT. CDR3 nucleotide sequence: TGTGCCAGCAGCCTCTTAGGCGGTAGCAATCAGCCCCAGCATTTT. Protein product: CASSLLGGSNQPQHF.

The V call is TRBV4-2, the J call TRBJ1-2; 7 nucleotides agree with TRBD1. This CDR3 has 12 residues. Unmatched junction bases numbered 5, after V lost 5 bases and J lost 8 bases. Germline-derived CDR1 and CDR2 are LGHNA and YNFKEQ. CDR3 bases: TGTGCCAGCAGCAGCTGGGACAGCGGCTACACCTTC. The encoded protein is CASSSWDSGYTF.

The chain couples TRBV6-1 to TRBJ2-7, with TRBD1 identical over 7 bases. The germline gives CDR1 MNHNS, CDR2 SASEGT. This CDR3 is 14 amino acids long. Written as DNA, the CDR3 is TGTGCCATCAGTGAAGCAGGGGGCTCCTACGAGCAGTACGTC. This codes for CAISEAGGSYEQYV.

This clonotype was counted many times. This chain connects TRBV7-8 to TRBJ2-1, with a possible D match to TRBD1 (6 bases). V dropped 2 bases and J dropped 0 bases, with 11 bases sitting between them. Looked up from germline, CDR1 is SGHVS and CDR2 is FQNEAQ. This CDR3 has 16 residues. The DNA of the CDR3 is TGTGCCAGCAGCTTATGGCAGGGGAGCTCCTACAATGAGCAGTTCTTC. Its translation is CASSLWQGSSYNEQFF.

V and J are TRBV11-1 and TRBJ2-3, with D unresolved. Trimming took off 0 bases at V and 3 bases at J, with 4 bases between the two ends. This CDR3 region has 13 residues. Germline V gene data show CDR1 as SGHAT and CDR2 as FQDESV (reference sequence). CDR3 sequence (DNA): TGTGCCAGCAGCTTAGCGGTGACAGATACGCAGTATTTT. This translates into CASSLAVTDTQYF.

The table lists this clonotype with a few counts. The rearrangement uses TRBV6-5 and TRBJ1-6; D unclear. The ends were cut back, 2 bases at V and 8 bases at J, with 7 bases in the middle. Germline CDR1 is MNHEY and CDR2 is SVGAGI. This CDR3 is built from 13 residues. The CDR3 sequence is CASSYRAYSPLHF. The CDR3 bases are TGTGCCAGCAGTTACAGGGCATATTCACCCCTCCACTTT.